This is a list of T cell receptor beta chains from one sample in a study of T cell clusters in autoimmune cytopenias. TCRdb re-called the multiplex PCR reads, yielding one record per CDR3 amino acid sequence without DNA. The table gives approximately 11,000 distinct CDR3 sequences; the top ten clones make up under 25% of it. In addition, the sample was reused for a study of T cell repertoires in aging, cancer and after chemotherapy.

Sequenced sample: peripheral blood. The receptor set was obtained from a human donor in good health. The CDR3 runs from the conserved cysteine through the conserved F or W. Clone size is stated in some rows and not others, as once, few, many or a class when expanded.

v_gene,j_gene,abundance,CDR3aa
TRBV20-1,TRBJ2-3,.,CSANGVSGADTQYF
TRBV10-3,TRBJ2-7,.,CAIGADRYEQYF
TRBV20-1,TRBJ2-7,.,CSAREGPSEQYF
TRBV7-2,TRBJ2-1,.,CASSLDTSYNEQFF
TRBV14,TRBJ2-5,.,CASSQDRTAQETQYF
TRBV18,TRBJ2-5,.,CASSPLQQETQYF
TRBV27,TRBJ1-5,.,CASSSDRNQPQHF
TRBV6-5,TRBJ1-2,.,CASSYQKEGFYGYTF
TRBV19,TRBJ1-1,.,CASSRQGSTEAFF
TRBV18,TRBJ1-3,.,CASSPGHRGTIYF
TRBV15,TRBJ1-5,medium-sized,CATSRGGGSNQPQHF
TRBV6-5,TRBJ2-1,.,CASSLGQTTSGRDEQFF
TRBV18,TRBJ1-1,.,CASSPWGAQTEAFF
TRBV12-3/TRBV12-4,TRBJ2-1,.,CASSSLRLASMNEQFF
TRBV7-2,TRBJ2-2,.,CASSLVSTDNTGELFF
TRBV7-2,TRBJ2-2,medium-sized,CASSFKGRDTGELFF
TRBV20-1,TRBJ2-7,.,CSAGLREYEQYF
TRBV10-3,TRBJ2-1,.,CAISETGHANEQFF
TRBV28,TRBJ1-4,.,CASGRANEKLFF
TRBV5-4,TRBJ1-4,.,CASSLKTGVEEKLFF
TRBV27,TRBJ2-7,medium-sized,CASSPTGYEQYF
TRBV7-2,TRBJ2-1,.,CASSPRGVAGGNEQFF
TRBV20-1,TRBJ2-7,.,CSADPFRGPRDYEQYF
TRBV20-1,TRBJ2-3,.,CSARDWSGTDTQYF
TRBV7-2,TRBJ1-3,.,CASSLGGGNTIYF
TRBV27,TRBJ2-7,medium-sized,CASTRAGGPYEQYF
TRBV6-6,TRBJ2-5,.,CASSRGVRETQYF
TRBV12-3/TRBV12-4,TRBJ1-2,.,CASSLQTGSSNYGYTF
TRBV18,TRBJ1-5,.,CASSPGYSNQPQHF
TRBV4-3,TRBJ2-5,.,CASSQGGLAGRDGETQYF
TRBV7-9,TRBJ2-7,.,CASSGRTSGSYEQYF
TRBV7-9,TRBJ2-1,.,CASSPILGDEQFF
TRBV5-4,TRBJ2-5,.,CASSPRPQETQYF
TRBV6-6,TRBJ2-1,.,CASNTQEYNEQFF
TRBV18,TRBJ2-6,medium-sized,CASSPGQGPHSGANVLTF
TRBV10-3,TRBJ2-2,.,CAISESSWTGELFF
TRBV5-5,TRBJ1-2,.,CASSLREDYGYTF
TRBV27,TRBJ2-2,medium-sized,CASSFRTPSGELFF
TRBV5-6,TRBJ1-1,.,CASSTTGLEAFF
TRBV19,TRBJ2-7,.,CASRKQTGSYEQYF
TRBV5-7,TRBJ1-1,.,CASQLQGAWNTEAFF
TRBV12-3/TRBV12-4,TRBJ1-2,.,CASSLAPARTGYTF
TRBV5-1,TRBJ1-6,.,CASSLDGQSSPLHF